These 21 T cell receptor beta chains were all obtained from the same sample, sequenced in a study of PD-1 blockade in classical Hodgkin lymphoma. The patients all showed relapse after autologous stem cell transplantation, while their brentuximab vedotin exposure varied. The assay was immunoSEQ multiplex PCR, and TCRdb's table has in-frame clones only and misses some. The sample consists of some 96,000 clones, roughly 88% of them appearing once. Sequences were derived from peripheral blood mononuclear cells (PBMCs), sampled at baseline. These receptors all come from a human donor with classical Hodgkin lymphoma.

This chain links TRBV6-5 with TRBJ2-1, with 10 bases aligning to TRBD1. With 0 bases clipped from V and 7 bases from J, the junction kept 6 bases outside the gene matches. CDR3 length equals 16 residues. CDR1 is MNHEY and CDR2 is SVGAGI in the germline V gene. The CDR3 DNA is TGTGCCAGCAGTTACTCGCCGGGACAGGGGTCAAATGAGCAGTTCTTC. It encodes CASSYSPGQGSNEQFF.

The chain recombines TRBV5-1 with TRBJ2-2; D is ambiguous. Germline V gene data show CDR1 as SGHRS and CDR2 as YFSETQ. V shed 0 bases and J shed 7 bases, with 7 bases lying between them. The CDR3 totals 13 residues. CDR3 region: CASSLAVGGELFF. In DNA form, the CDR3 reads TGCGCCAGCAGCTTGGCGGTTGGCGGGGAGCTGTTTTTT.

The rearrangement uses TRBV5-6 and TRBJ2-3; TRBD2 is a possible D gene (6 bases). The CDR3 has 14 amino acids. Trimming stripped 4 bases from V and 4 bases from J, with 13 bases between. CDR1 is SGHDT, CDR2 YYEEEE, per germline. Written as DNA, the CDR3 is TGTGCCAGCAGCCCTATGGGCGGGGCAGATACGCAGTATTTT. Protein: CASSPMGGADTQYF.

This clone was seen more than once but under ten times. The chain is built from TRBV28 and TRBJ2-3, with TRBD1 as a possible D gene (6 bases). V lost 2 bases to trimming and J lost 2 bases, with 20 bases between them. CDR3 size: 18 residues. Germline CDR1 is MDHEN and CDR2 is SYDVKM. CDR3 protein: CASSLQRPGVGNTDTQYF. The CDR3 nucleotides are TGTGCCAGCAGTTTACAGCGACCAGGGGTTGGGAACACAGATACGCAGTATTTT.

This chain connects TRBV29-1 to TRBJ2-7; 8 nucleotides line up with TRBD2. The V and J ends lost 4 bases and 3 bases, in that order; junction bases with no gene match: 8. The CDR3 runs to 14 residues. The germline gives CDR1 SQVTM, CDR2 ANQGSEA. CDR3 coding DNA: TGCAGCGTTGGGAGCGGGAGCGCAAACTACGAGCAGTACTTC. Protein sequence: CSVGSGSANYEQYF.

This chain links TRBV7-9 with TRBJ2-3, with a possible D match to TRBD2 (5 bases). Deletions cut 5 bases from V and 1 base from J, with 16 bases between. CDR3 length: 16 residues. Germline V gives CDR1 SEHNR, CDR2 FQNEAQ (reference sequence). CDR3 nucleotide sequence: TGTGCCAGCAGCGCCCTCCTTTCCGGGGGCACAGATACGCAGTATTTT. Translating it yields CASSALLSGGTDTQYF. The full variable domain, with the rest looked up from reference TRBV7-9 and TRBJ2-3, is DTGVSQNPRHKITKRGQNVTFRCDPISEHNRLYWYRQTLGQGPEFLTYFQNEAQLEKSRLLSDRFSAERPKGSFSTLEIQRTEQGDSAMYLCASSALLSGGTDTQYFGPGTRLTVL.

The DNA for the CDR3 is TGTGCCAGCAGTTATCGGACTACCCCCTACAATGAGCAGTTCTTC. This encodes CASSYRTTPYNEQFF. The chain links TRBV6-5 to TRBJ2-1; a weak D match, TRBD2 (6 bases). Trimming cost V 3 bases and J 2 bases, with 11 bases left between them. The CDR3 is 15 residues long. The germline CDR1 and CDR2 sequences are MNHEY and SVGAGI.

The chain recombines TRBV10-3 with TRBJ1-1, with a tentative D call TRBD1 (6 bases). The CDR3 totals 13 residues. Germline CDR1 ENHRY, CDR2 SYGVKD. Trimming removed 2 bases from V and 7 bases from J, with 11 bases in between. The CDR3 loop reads CAISEEQGGEAFF. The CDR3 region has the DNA TGTGCCATCAGTGAGGAACAGGGCGGTGAAGCTTTCTTT.

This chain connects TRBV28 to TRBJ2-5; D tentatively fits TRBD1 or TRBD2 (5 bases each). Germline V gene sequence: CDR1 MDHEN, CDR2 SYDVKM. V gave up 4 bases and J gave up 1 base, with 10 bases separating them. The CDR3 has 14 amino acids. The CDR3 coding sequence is TGTGCCAGCAGTTCAGGGACCTTCCAAGAGACCCAGTACTTC. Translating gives CASSSGTFQETQYF.

Here the CDR3 DNA reads TGTGCCAGCAGAGCCACTCGCCGAGGGACAGGGATCGATCAGCCCCAGCATTTT. Its protein product is CASRATRRGTGIDQPQHF. The J gene is TRBJ1-5, the V gene TRBV2, with 9 bases matching TRBD1. The V segment lost 6 bases and the J segment 5 bases; nucleotides outside the gene matches: 17. Germline values: CDR1 SNHLY, CDR2 FYNNEI. This CDR3 region has 18 residues.

In DNA form, the CDR3 reads TGCGCCAGCAGCTTGAAACAGGGGGGGCACACCGGGGAGCTGTTTTTT. It specifies CASSLKQGGHTGELFF. The rearrangement joins TRBV5-1 to TRBJ2-2, with D perhaps TRBD1 (8 bases). Trimming removed 1 base at V and 3 bases at J, with 13 bases between. The CDR3 runs to 16 residues. The germline gives CDR1 SGHRS, CDR2 YFSETQ.

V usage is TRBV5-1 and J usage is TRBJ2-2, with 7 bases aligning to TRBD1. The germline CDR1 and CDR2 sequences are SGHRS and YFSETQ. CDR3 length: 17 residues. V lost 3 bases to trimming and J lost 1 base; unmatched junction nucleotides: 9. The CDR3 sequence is CASSSRQGKLNTGELFF. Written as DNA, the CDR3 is TGCGCCAGCAGCTCCCGACAGGGCAAATTGAACACCGGGGAGCTGTTTTTT. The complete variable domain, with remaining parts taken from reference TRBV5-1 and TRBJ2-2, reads KAGVTQTPRYLIKTRGQQVTLSCSPISGHRSVSWYQQTPGQGLQFLFEYFSETQRNKGNFPGRFSGRQFSNSRSEMNVSTLELGDSALYLCASSSRQGKLNTGELFFGEGSRLTVL.

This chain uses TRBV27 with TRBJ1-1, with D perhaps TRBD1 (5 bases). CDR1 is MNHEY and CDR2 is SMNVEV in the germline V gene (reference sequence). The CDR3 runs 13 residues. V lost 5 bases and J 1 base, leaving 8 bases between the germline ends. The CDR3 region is CASSEQGNTEAFF. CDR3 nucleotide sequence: TGTGCCAGCAGTGAGCAGGGGAACACTGAAGCTTTCTTT.

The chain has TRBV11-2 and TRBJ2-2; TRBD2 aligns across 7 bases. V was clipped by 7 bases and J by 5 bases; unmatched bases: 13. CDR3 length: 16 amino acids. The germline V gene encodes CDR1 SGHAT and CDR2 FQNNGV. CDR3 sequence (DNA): TGTGCCAGCACTCAGGCTAGCGGCCCCGGGACCGGGGAGCTGTTTTTT. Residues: CASTQASGPGTGELFF.

The CDR3 loop is CASIVGNQPQHF. The CDR3 DNA reads TGTGCCTCTATAGTCGGCAATCAGCCCCAGCATTTT. The chain is built from TRBV21-1 and TRBJ1-5. TRBV21-1 is listed as a pseudogene. The CDR3 totals 12 residues.

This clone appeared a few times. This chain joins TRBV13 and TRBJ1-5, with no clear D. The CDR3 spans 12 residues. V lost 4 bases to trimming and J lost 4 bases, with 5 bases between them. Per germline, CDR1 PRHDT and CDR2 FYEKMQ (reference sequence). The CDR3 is CASSYLNQPQHF. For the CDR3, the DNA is TGTGCCAGCAGCTACCTGAATCAGCCCCAGCATTTT.

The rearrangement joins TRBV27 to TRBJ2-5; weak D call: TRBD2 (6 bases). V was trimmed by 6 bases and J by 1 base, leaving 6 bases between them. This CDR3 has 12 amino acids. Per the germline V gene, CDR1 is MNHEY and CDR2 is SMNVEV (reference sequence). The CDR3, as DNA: TGTGCCAGCAGCGGGGGCCAAGAGACCCAGTACTTC. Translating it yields CASSGGQETQYF.

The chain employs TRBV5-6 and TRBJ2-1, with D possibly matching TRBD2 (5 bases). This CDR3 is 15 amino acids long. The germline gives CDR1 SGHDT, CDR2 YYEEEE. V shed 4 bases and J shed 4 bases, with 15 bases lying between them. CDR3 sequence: CASSTTGKTYNEQFF. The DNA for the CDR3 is TGTGCCAGCAGCACGACCGGGAAAACATACAATGAGCAGTTCTTC.

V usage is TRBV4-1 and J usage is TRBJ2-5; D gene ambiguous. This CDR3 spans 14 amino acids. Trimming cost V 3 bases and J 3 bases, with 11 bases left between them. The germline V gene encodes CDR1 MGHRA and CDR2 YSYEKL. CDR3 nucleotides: TGCGCCAGCAGCCACCCTTCGCGCGAAGAGACCCAGTACTTC. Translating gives CASSHPSREETQYF.

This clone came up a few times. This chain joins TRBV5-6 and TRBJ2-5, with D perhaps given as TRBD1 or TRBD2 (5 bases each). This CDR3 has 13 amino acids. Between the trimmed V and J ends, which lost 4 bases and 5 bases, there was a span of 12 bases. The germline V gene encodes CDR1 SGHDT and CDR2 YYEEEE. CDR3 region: CASSNERGETQYF. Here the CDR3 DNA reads TGTGCCAGCAGCAACGAGAGGGGTGAGACCCAGTACTTC.

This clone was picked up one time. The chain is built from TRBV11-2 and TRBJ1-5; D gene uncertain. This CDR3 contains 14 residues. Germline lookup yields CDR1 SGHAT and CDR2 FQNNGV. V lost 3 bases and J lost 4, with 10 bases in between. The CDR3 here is CASSFSAVNQPQHF. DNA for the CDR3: TGTGCCAGCAGCTTTTCCGCCGTTAATCAGCCCCAGCATTTT. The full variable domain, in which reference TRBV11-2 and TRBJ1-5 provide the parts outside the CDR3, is EAGVAQSPRYKIIEKRQSVAFWCNPISGHATLYWYQQILGQGPKLLIQFQNNGVVDDSQLPKDRFSAERLKGVDSTLKIQPAKLEDSAVYLCASSFSAVNQPQHFGDGTRLSIL.